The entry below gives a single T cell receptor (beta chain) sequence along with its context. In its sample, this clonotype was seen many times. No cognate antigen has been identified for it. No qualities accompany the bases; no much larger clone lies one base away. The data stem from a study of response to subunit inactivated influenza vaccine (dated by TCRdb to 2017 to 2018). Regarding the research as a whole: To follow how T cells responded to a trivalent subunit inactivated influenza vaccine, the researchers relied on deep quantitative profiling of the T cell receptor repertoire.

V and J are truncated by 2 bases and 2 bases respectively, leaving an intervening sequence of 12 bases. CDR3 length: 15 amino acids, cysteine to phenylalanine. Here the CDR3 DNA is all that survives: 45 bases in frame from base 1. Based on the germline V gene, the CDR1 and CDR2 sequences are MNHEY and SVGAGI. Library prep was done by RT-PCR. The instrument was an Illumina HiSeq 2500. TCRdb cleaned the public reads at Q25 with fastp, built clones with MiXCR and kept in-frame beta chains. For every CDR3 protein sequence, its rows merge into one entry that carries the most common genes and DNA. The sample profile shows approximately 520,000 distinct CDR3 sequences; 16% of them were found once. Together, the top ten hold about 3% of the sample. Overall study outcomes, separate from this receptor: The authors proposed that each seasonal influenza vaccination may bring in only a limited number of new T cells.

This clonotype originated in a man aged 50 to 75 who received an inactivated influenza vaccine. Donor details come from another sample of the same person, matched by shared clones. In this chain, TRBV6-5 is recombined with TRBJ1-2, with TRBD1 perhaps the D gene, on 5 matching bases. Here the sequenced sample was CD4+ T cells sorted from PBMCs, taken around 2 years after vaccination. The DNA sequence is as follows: TGTGCCAGCAGTTACCGGCAGGGCGGAAACTATGGCTACACCTTC. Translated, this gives CASSYRQGGNYGYTF.